The next 28 T cell receptor beta chains were all read from a single sample in a study of shared clonotypes between healthy human individuals. It was CD45RO-negative cells, positively selected for CCR7, that made up naive CD8 cells, with terminally differentiated effector memory CD45RA+ cells excluded. Using immunoSEQ multiplex PCR, the repertoire was profiled, and TCRdb retains in-frame clones only, with some absent. The sample yields approximately 740,000 clones, 90% to 95% seen once. The sequenced sample consisted of naive CD8+ T cells sorted from blood. The receptors here all came from a man aged 30 to 39 in good health.

The gene calls are TRBV5-4 and TRBJ2-1, with a weak D call TRBD2 (5 bases). This CDR3 contains 12 residues. The germline gives CDR1 SGHNT, CDR2 YYREEE (reference sequence). DNA for the CDR3: TGTGCTTGCGGGTCCTCCTACAATGAGCAGTTCTTC. Translating it yields CACGSSYNEQFF.

The V gene is TRBV7-9, the J gene TRBJ1-2; D remains ambiguous. V lost 5 bases to trimming and J lost 2 bases, with 18 bases between them. CDR1 SEHNR and CDR2 FQNEAQ come from the germline V gene (reference sequence). The CDR3 has 16 residues. CDR3 nucleotides: TGTGCCAGCAGCCCGAGCCCGGGTGGCGGGAACTATGGCTACACCTTC. This codes for CASSPSPGGGNYGYTF.

The V and J genes are TRBV5-1 and TRBJ2-1, with D uncertain. The germline V gene has CDR1 SGHRS and CDR2 YFSETQ. The CDR3 is made up of 17 amino acids. V gave up 0 bases and J gave up 4 bases, with 17 bases separating them. The CDR3 sequence is CASSLAPGINDYNEQFF. Written as DNA, the CDR3 is TGCGCCAGCAGCTTGGCCCCGGGCATTAACGATTACAATGAGCAGTTCTTC.

The rearrangement links TRBV2 to TRBJ2-1; D is unresolved. Germline V CDR1 and CDR2: SNHLY, FYNNEI. This CDR3 comprises 14 residues. V was trimmed by 0 bases and J by 10 bases, leaving 13 bases between them. The CDR3 region is CASSEALLRREQFF. The CDR3 nucleotides read TGTGCCAGCAGTGAAGCGCTTCTGCGCCGGGAGCAGTTCTTC.

The gene calls are TRBV4-1 and TRBJ2-2; D possibly corresponds to TRBD2 (5 bases). CDR3 length equals 12 residues. Trimming shortened V by 5 bases and J by 7 bases, and 8 bases separated the two germline ends. In germline, CDR1 is MGHRA, CDR2 YSYEKL. The CDR3 loop reads CASSYRDGELFF. As DNA, the CDR3 is TGCGCCAGCAGCTACCGGGACGGGGAGCTGTTTTTT.

CDR3 nucleotides: TGTGCCAGCACCAGCAGGGGCGGGGGCCAACACGAGCAGTACTTC. Residues: CASTSRGGGQHEQYF. The rearrangement uses TRBV6-5 and TRBJ2-7, with a weak D call TRBD2 (7 bases). V was clipped by 7 bases and J by 5 bases, with 21 bases between them. The CDR3 totals 15 residues. Germline V gene lookup returns CDR1 MNHEY and CDR2 SVGAGI.

The chain combines TRBV29-1 with TRBJ2-7, with D perhaps TRBD1 (6 bases). Trimming left V 5 bases short and J 0 bases short, with 23 bases between. Germline CDR1 reads SQVTM; CDR2 reads ANQGSEA. The CDR3 covers 17 residues. As DNA, the CDR3 is TGCAGCGTTTCTACCAGGGGAAGTGGTGTTCGCTCCTACGAGCAGTACTTC. It encodes CSVSTRGSGVRSYEQYF.

V usage is TRBV2 and J usage is TRBJ2-2; TRBD1 aligns across 9 bases. Trimming at V came to 9 bases and at J to 4 bases, leaving 6 bases not matched to a gene. The CDR3 extends over 14 amino acids. CDR1 is SNHLY and CDR2 is FYNNEI in the germline V gene. The CDR3 nucleotides are TGTGCCAGAACCGGGACAGGGACCACCGGGGAGCTGTTTTTT. It codes for CARTGTGTTGELFF.

The chain has TRBV27 and TRBJ2-7, with TRBD2 as a possible D gene (5 bases). This CDR3 contains 14 residues. V lost 4 bases and J lost 2, with 12 bases in between. The germline CDR1 and CDR2 sequences are MNHEY and SMNVEV (reference sequence). CDR3 amino acids: CASSSRAGTYEQYF. DNA for the CDR3: TGTGCCAGCAGTTCGAGGGCCGGGACCTACGAGCAGTACTTC.

As regards this clone: It is likely a read error, because the conserved phenylalanine at the end of the CDR3 is missing. This chain connects TRBV30 to TRBJ1-1, with 8 nucleotides matching TRBD1. This CDR3 comprises 14 residues. Germline V CDR1 and CDR2: GTSNPN, SVGIG (reference sequence). The ends lost 2 bases at V and 1 base at J; junction bases unmatched: 3. CDR3 region: CAWSHGQGNTEAFL. The CDR3 nucleotides read TGTGCCTGGAGTCATGGACAGGGGAACACTGAAGCTTTCCTT.

A single count supports this clone. The chain employs TRBV27 and TRBJ1-1; D remains ambiguous. This CDR3 has 13 residues. Between the trimmed V and J ends, which lost 0 bases and 8 bases, there was a span of 10 bases. Germline CDR1 is MNHEY and CDR2 is SMNVEV (reference sequence). The CDR3 DNA is TGTGCCAGCAGTTTATCATTCTCCCAAGAAGCTTTCTTT. Residues: CASSLSFSQEAFF.

The V call is TRBV5-1, the J call TRBJ2-7, with 8 bases that match TRBD2. The junction had 5 bases not matched to a gene; V was cut back by 0 bases and J by 3 bases. The germline V gene has CDR1 SGHRS and CDR2 YFSETQ. This CDR3 is 15 amino acids long. The CDR3 nucleotides are TGCGCCAGCAGCTTGGAGGTTAGCGGGATCTACGAGCAGTACTTC. As protein: CASSLEVSGIYEQYF.

V usage is TRBV30 and J usage is TRBJ2-1, with TRBD2 matching 7 bases. The V segment lost 2 bases and the J segment 9 bases; nucleotides outside the gene matches: 10. The CDR3 is 14 amino acids. Germline values: CDR1 GTSNPN, CDR2 SVGIG (reference sequence). Here the CDR3 DNA reads TGTGCCTGGAGTAGACTAGCTATGAAGGGTGAGCAGTTCTTC. It is translated as CAWSRLAMKGEQFF.

The chain recombines TRBV5-5 with TRBJ1-1; D might be TRBD1 (5 bases). The CDR3 contains 14 residues. The germline V gene encodes CDR1 SGHKS and CDR2 YYEKEE (reference sequence). V gave up 4 bases and J gave up 4 bases, with 14 bases separating them. In nucleotides, the CDR3 is TGTGCCAGCAGCGCGGGGGAGGGGCCCACTGAAGCTTTCTTT. Its protein product is CASSAGEGPTEAFF.

This rearrangement joins TRBV21-1 to TRBJ1-5. TRBV21-1 is designated a pseudogene. There are 19 residues in the CDR3. The CDR3: CASSVDGTEALYSNQPQHF. The CDR3 DNA follows: TGTGCCAGCAGCGTGGACGGGACGGAAGCCCTTTATAGCAATCAGCCCCAGCATTTT.

The chain couples TRBV5-1 to TRBJ2-7; 8 positions match TRBD2. This CDR3 is built from 16 residues. V lost 4 bases to trimming and J lost 2 bases; unmatched junction nucleotides: 11. Germline CDR1 is SGHRS and CDR2 is YFSETQ. The DNA of the CDR3 is TGCGCCAGCAGCCCCATGAGCGGGGGTGATACCTACGAGCAGTACTTC. It codes for CASSPMSGGDTYEQYF.

The chain has TRBV7-9 and TRBJ2-7; D is possibly TRBD1 or TRBD2 (5 bases each). Trimming stripped 5 bases from V and 0 bases from J, with 14 bases between. Germline V CDR1 and CDR2: SEHNR, FQNEAQ (reference sequence). CDR3 length: 15 residues. The CDR3 sequence: CASSPVGPSSYEQYF. As DNA, the CDR3 is TGTGCCAGCAGCCCTGTGGGACCCAGCTCCTACGAGCAGTACTTC.

This clone was seen only once. The chain carries TRBV30 and TRBJ2-2; D gene uncertain. The germline CDR1 and CDR2 sequences are GTSNPN and SVGIG (reference sequence). V was cut by 1 base and J by 0 bases, with 6 bases left in between. CDR3 size: 14 residues. The CDR3 DNA reads TGTGCCTGGAGTGCAAACGCGAACACCGGGGAGCTGTTTTTT. This sequence encodes CAWSANANTGELFF.

The CDR3 coding sequence is TGCGCCAGCAGCCAAGCTGCCCAGGCCTACGAGCAGTACTTC. Protein: CASSQAAQAYEQYF. The chain is built from TRBV4-1 and TRBJ2-7; D remains unclear. Per the germline V gene, CDR1 is MGHRA and CDR2 is YSYEKL. V was pared by 1 base and J by 2 bases, with 9 bases between. The CDR3 is 14 amino acids.

This rearrangement joins TRBV19 to TRBJ1-2; no clear D. Germline V gene sequence: CDR1 LNHDA, CDR2 SQIVND (reference sequence). Deletions cut 5 bases from V and 5 bases from J, with 24 bases between. The CDR3 has 17 amino acids. CDR3 nucleotide sequence: TGTGCCAGTAGTTCGTTGGGCCCCAGAGGAGAACAATATGGCTACACCTTC. Protein sequence: CASSSLGPRGEQYGYTF.

The V and J genes are TRBV11-3 and TRBJ2-2; the D is unclear. The CDR3 is made up of 16 amino acids. Germline V gene lookup returns CDR1 SGHNT and CDR2 YENEEA. V was clipped by 4 bases and J by 0 bases, with 12 bases between them. CDR3 nucleotide sequence: TGTGCCAGCAGCTCTAGACCAGGAGCGAACACCGGGGAGCTGTTTTTT. This encodes CASSSRPGANTGELFF. Looking up the rest from reference TRBV11-3 and TRBJ2-2 gives the full variable domain: EAGVVQSPRYKIIEKKQPVAFWCNPISGHNTLYWYLQNLGQGPELLIRYENEEAVDDSQLPKDRFSAERLKGVDSTLKIQPAELGDSAVYLCASSSRPGANTGELFFGEGSRLTVL.

V gene TRBV5-6 combines with J gene TRBJ2-1, with TRBD1 as a possible D gene (5 bases). This CDR3 comprises 14 residues. Germline V gene data show CDR1 as SGHDT and CDR2 as YYEEEE. V lost 2 bases, J lost 11 bases, and 17 bases lay in between. The CDR3 coding sequence is TGTGCCAGCAGCTTTTCGGCAGGGATGGCAAAGCAGTTCTTC. This codes for CASSFSAGMAKQFF.

CDR3 loop: CASSYGQGIQETQYF. The CDR3 coding sequence is TGTGCCAGCAGTTACGGGCAGGGAATACAAGAGACCCAGTACTTC. This chain connects TRBV6-5 to TRBJ2-5; TRBD1 is a possible D gene (5 bases). The CDR3 loop spans 15 amino acids. The germline CDR1 and CDR2 sequences are MNHEY and SVGAGI. Trimming took off 2 bases at V and 2 bases at J, with 12 bases between the two ends.

The J gene is TRBJ2-5, the V gene TRBV7-9; D possibly uses TRBD1 or TRBD2 (5 bases each). The CDR3 sequence is 15 residues long. CDR1 SEHNR and CDR2 FQNEAQ come from the germline V gene (reference sequence). V dropped 3 bases and J dropped 0 bases, with 11 bases sitting between them. The CDR3 region has the DNA TGTGCCAGCAGCTTCCCGGGGCCGTACCAAGAGACCCAGTACTTC. Amino acids: CASSFPGPYQETQYF. Based on the CDR3 plus reference TRBV7-9 and TRBJ2-5, the full variable domain is DTGVSQNPRHKITKRGQNVTFRCDPISEHNRLYWYRQTLGQGPEFLTYFQNEAQLEKSRLLSDRFSAERPKGSFSTLEIQRTEQGDSAMYLCASSFPGPYQETQYFGPGTRLLVL.

This chain joins TRBV2 and TRBJ2-1; 7 bases map to TRBD1. The J segment lost 5 bases and the V segment lost 10 bases, leaving 8 bases of the junction unmatched. From germline, CDR1 is SNHLY and CDR2 FYNNEI. The CDR3 covers 13 residues. The CDR3 spells CAIRIGGHNEQFF. Written as DNA, the CDR3 is TGTGCCATAAGGATAGGGGGCCACAATGAGCAGTTCTTC.

This clone has more than one count but fewer than ten. Other DNA sequences in this specimen translate into the identical CDR3. V usage is TRBV20-1 and J usage is TRBJ2-7; D may match TRBD1 or TRBD2 (5 bases each). V lost 5 bases to trimming and J lost 5 bases, with 10 bases between them. Germline values: CDR1 DFQATT, CDR2 SNEGSKA (reference sequence). CDR3 length equals 11 residues. This CDR3 is CSAPLGDEQYF. CDR3 nucleotides: TGCAGTGCTCCCCTGGGGGACGAGCAGTACTTC.

V usage is TRBV27 and J usage is TRBJ2-1; the D is unclear. Trimming took 4 bases from V and 5 from J, leaving 6 bases between them. Germline loops: CDR1 MNHEY, CDR2 SMNVEV (reference sequence). The CDR3 runs to 12 residues. The CDR3, as DNA: TGTGCCAGCAGTTACATGAACAATGAGCAGTTCTTC. Its protein product is CASSYMNNEQFF.

The genes are TRBV7-9 and TRBJ1-1, with no clear D. The CDR3 spans 14 residues. Germline assignment: CDR1 SEHNR and CDR2 FQNEAQ (reference sequence). The ends were cut back, 1 base at V and 1 base at J, with 7 bases in the middle. CDR3 sequence reads: CASSLGGENTEAFF. In nucleotides, the CDR3 is TGTGCCAGCAGCTTAGGTGGGGAGAACACTGAAGCTTTCTTT.